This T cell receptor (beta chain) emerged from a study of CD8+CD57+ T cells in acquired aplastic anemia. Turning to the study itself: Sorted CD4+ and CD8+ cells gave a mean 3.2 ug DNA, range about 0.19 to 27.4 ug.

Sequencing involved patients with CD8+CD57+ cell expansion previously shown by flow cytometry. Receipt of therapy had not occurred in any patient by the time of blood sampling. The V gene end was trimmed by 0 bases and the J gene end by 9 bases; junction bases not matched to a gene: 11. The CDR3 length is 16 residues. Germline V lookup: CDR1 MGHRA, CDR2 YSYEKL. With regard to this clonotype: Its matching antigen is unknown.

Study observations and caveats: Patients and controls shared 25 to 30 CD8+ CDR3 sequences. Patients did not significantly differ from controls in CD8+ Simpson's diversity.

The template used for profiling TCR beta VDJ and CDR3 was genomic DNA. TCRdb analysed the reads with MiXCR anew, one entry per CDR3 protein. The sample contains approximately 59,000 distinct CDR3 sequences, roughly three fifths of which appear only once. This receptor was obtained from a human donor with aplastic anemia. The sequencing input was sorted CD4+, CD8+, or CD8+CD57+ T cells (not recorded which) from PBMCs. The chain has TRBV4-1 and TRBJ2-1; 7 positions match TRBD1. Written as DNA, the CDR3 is TGCGCCAGCAGCCAAGATTTTCGGGCAGGGGGTCGTGAGCAGTTCTTC. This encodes CASSQDFRAGGREQFF.